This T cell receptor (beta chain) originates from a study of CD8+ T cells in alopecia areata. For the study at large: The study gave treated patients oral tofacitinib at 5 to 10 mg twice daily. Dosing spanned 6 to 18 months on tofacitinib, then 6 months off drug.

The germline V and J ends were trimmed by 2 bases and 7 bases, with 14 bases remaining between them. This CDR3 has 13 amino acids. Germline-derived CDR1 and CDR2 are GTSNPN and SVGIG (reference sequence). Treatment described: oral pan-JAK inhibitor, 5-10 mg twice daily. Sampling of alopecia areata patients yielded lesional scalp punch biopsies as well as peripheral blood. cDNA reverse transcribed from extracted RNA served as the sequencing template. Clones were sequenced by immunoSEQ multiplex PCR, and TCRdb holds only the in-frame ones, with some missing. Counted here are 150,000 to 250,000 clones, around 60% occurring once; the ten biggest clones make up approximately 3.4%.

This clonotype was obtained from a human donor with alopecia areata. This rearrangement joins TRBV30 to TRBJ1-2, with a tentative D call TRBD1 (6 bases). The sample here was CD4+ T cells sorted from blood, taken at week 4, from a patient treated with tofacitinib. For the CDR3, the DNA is TGTGCCTGGAGTTATAACAGGGTTGTTGGCTACACCTTC. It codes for CAWSYNRVVGYTF. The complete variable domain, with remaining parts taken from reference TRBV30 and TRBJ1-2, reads SQTIHQWPATLVQPVGSPLSLECTVEGTSNPNLYWYRQAAGRGLQLLFYSVGIGQISSEVPQNLSASRPQDRQFILSSKKLLLSDSGFYLCAWSYNRVVGYTFGSGTRLTVV.